This T cell receptor beta chain was found in a study of CD8 T cells in Susac syndrome. Study details: Among sequenced Susac syndrome patients, 5 or 6 had active disease and about 8 were in remission.

The authors reverse transcribed roughly 0.5 to 1 ug RNA with random hexamers. TCRdb used MiXCR to reprocess the immunoSEQ multiplex PCR reads, holding one entry per CDR3 protein. The repertoire includes over 70,000 distinct CDR3 sequences, around 96% of them detected once, and more than 0.5% sits in the top ten. This CDR3 is 17 amino acids long. Losses at the gene ends were 0 bases for V and 12 bases for J; bases not matched to a gene: 18. Germline CDR1 is SGDLS and CDR2 is YYNGEE. Sequencing used CD8+ T cells from PBMCs. The TCR comes from a human donor with Susac syndrome. J is TRBJ2-1 and V is TRBV9; 7 bases fit TRBD1. The CDR3 bases are TGTGCCAGCAGCGTAGAAGAATCAGGCTCTTATTCAGGGGGGCAGTTCTTC. This codes for CASSVEESGSYSGGQFF. Combining the CDR3 with reference TRBV9 and TRBJ2-1 gives the whole variable domain DSGVTQTPKHLITATGQRVTLRCSPRSGDLSVYWYQQSLDQGLQFLIQYYNGEERAKGNILERFSAQQFPDLHSELNLSSLELGDSALYFCASSVEESGSYSGGQFFGPGTRLTVL.